Listed below are T cell receptor beta chains from one sample, sequenced in a study of shared clonotypes between healthy human individuals. Only in-frame clones appear in the TCRdb table, and some are missing; sequencing was by immunoSEQ multiplex PCR. The sample lists 450,000 to 500,000 clones; approximately 82% were seen once. Material: PBMCs. These receptors all stem from a woman in her forties in good health. Some clones in this sample may be carry-over from other donors' samples. CDR3s include the opening cysteine and the closing phenylalanine or tryptophan. The order of the fields is V gene, J gene, D gene, clone size, CDR3 protein. D genes are given only for firm matches. Size is omitted from some rows. Given values are once, few, many or a class for expanded clones.

TRBV19	TRBJ1-4	-	-	CASSQGVQASNEKLFF
TRBV19	TRBJ2-1	TRBD2	-	CASSGSQKAGVGNEQFF
TRBV7-8	TRBJ2-5	TRBD2	-	CASSLASGIWETQYF
TRBV6-1	TRBJ2-5	-	-	CASIRMGGQETQYF
TRBV10-2	TRBJ2-3	TRBD2	once	CASSIAGGPQYTDTQYF
TRBV28	TRBJ1-3	-	once	CASRLGRANSGNTIYF
TRBV14	TRBJ2-7	TRBD1	-	CASSLGQQPTGQYF
TRBV10-3	TRBJ1-2	-	-	CAISESRADYGYTF
TRBV7-9	TRBJ1-3	-	-	CASSRLDRFGNTIYF
TRBV7-3	TRBJ1-1	TRBD1	-	CASSLKRRGGTGIDTEAFF
TRBV6-1	TRBJ1-4	-	-	CASMRDVATNEKLFF